The 8 T cell receptor beta chains presented below share a single source sample, sequenced in a study of blood T cells in healthy people across ages. A second PCR, run for about 7 to 11 cycles, used a sample-barcoded 5' primer plus a J-beta primer mix. TCRdb recomputed calls from the 5' RACE reads with MiXCR, one row per CDR3 protein. The sample carries 650,000 to 950,000 distinct CDR3 sequences, approximately 44% recorded once. The sequencing sample was made of blood. The receptors were gathered from a man aged 55 to 69 in good health.

This chain links TRBV4-3 with TRBJ1-5, with a tentative D call TRBD1 (5 bases). V shed 4 bases and J shed 3 bases, with 16 bases lying between them. Germline lookup yields CDR1 LGHNA and CDR2 YSLEER. The CDR3 loop spans 16 amino acids. The CDR3 DNA is TGCGCCAGCAGCCCCACTTTCCGACAGTACAATCAGCCCCAGCATTTT. Translation: CASSPTFRQYNQPQHF.

V is TRBV7-2 and J is TRBJ1-2; D is ambiguous. Germline CDR1 is SGHTA and CDR2 is FQGNSA. The CDR3 totals 13 residues. The germline V and J ends were trimmed by 5 bases and 5 bases, with 12 bases remaining between them. The CDR3 nucleotides read TGTGCCAGCAGCACTAACGGTCCTTATGGCTACACCTTC. It codes for CASSTNGPYGYTF.

This chain uses TRBV18 with TRBJ1-1; D unresolved. Germline V gene data show CDR1 as KGHSH and CDR2 as LQKENI. V lost 3 bases to trimming and J lost 0 bases, with 14 bases between them. The CDR3 spans 16 residues. CDR3 region: CASSPRRGDMNTEAFF. The CDR3 DNA reads as TGTGCCAGCTCACCCCGTCGGGGAGACATGAACACTGAAGCTTTCTTT.

A few counts support this clonotype. V usage is TRBV7-9 and J usage is TRBJ2-7, with a weak D call TRBD1 (5 bases). From germline, CDR1 is SEHNR and CDR2 FQNEAQ (reference sequence). The CDR3 is 15 amino acids. Trimming cost V 5 bases and J 4 bases, with 18 bases left between them. The CDR3 bases are TGTGCCAGCAGCCCTTCTGCAGGGTTTGGATACGAGCAGTACTTC. Amino acid sequence: CASSPSAGFGYEQYF. The whole variable domain, filled in from reference TRBV7-9 and TRBJ2-7, reads DTGVSQNPRHKITKRGQNVTFRCDPISEHNRLYWYRQTLGQGPEFLTYFQNEAQLEKSRLLSDRFSAERPKGSFSTLEIQRTEQGDSAMYLCASSPSAGFGYEQYFGPGTRLTVT.

This clonotype was counted a few times. The V call is TRBV2, the J call TRBJ2-1, with 11 bases that match TRBD2. Germline lookup yields CDR1 SNHLY and CDR2 FYNNEI. V gave up 6 bases and J gave up 3 bases; unmatched junction bases: 16. The CDR3 loop spans 19 amino acids. The CDR3 DNA follows: TGTGCCAGCAGAGATCGGAACAGTGCCGGGACTAGCGGCTACAATGAGCAGTTCTTC. Translated, it gives CASRDRNSAGTSGYNEQFF.

The chain combines TRBV3-1 with TRBJ2-3; TRBD1 matches at 9 bases. From germline, CDR1 is LGHDT and CDR2 YNNKEL (reference sequence). CDR3 size: 15 residues. V gave up 4 bases and J gave up 2 bases; unmatched junction bases: 4. CDR3 sequence: CASSRTGVDTDTQYF. The CDR3 DNA reads TGTGCCAGCAGCCGGACAGGGGTGGACACAGATACGCAGTATTTT.

V is TRBV7-9 and J is TRBJ1-6, with 10 bases lining up with TRBD1. Germline V gene data show CDR1 as SEHNR and CDR2 as FQNEAQ (reference sequence). This CDR3 comprises 17 residues. V lost 5 bases and J lost 8; bases outside the gene matches: 12. The CDR3: CASSTKGTGVKDSPLHF. The CDR3 nucleotides read TGTGCCAGCAGCACCAAGGGGACAGGGGTAAAGGATTCACCCCTCCACTTT.

The chain employs TRBV7-9 and TRBJ2-5; D is undetermined. Germline V gene lookup returns CDR1 SEHNR and CDR2 FQNEAQ (reference sequence). V lost 5 bases and J lost 2, with 9 bases in between. The CDR3 is 13 amino acids. The CDR3 loop reads CASSAFPQETQYF. CDR3 nucleotides: TGTGCCAGCAGCGCCTTTCCTCAAGAGACCCAGTACTTC. Looking up the rest from reference TRBV7-9 and TRBJ2-5 gives the full variable domain: DTGVSQNPRHKITKRGQNVTFRCDPISEHNRLYWYRQTLGQGPEFLTYFQNEAQLEKSRLLSDRFSAERPKGSFSTLEIQRTEQGDSAMYLCASSAFPQETQYFGPGTRLLVL.